Below, 21 T cell receptor beta chains from the same sample are listed, as sequenced in a study of a mutant IDH1 vaccine in newly diagnosed glioma. The data were produced by immunoSEQ multiplex PCR, yet TCRdb's version contains in-frame clones alone and is incomplete. The sample holds about 61,000 clones, 75% to 90% seen once. Time point noted: week 11, during vaccination. Mutant IDH1 20-mer peptide, at 300 ug, made up each vaccine dose, with topical imiquimod. No antigen is known for these receptors. The source material was PBMCs, sampled from a glioma patient whose treatment included an IDH1 peptide vaccine. The receptor source for this set is a man between 45 and 60 years old with glioma.

This clone was seen more than once but under ten times. The chain has TRBV6-5 and TRBJ1-3; D is unclear. With 0 bases removed from V and 0 bases from J, the gap between germline ends came to 9 bases. Germline CDR1 and CDR2: MNHEY and SVGAGI. The CDR3 extends over 16 amino acids. The CDR3 spells CASSYSGMGSGNTIYF. In nucleotides, the CDR3 is TGTGCCAGCAGTTACTCGGGTATGGGCTCTGGAAACACCATATATTTT.

This clone was seen only a few times. The chain links TRBV29-1 to TRBJ1-1, with 9 nucleotides matching TRBD1. The CDR3 loop spans 13 amino acids. Germline V lookup: CDR1 SQVTM, CDR2 ANQGSEA. With 5 bases clipped from V and 5 bases from J, the junction kept 6 bases outside the gene matches. The chain's CDR3 is CSVRTGGLTEAFF. CDR3 sequence (DNA): TGCAGCGTTCGTACAGGGGGCTTAACTGAAGCTTTCTTT.

This rearrangement joins TRBV5-6 to TRBJ1-3; D is undetermined. V lost 4 bases, J lost 4 bases, and 9 bases lay in between. The CDR3 loop spans 13 amino acids. Germline V gene lookup returns CDR1 SGHDT and CDR2 YYEEEE. The CDR3 DNA reads TGTGCCAGCAGCCCTATAGGAGGAAACACCATATATTTT. Translating gives CASSPIGGNTIYF.

This clone was observed a handful of times. The CDR3, as DNA: TGCGCCAGCAGCCAAGGCAGGCGGGGCCAAGAGACCCAGTACTTC. It encodes CASSQGRRGQETQYF. The gene calls are TRBV4-3 and TRBJ2-5; TRBD2 might be the D (6 bases). The germline V gene has CDR1 LGHNA and CDR2 YSLEER. V lost 1 base and J lost 1, with 10 bases in between. The CDR3 spans 15 residues.

The rearrangement links TRBV5-1 to TRBJ2-3; D might be TRBD2 (5 bases). Trimming took 1 base from V and 12 from J, leaving 18 bases between them. The CDR3 loop spans 14 amino acids. Germline CDR1 reads SGHRS; CDR2 reads YFSETQ. CDR3 sequence: CASSLPRTPAEQYF. CDR3 nucleotides: TGCGCCAGCAGCTTGCCCCGGACTCCGGCGGAACAGTATTTT.

This clone appeared once. This chain connects TRBV6-1 to TRBJ1-2, with a tentative D call TRBD1 (6 bases). Germline values: CDR1 MNHNS, CDR2 SASEGT. CDR3 size: 16 residues. V lost 4 bases and J 4 bases, leaving 19 bases between the germline ends. This chain's CDR3 is CASSGEPLRGGYGYTF. CDR3 sequence (DNA): TGTGCCAGCAGTGGTGAGCCATTAAGGGGGGGCTATGGCTACACCTTC.

This sequence joins TRBV6-1 and TRBJ2-3; D perhaps matches TRBD2 (6 bases). CDR1 is MNHNS, CDR2 SASEGT, per germline. V was pared by 5 bases and J by 8 bases, with 11 bases between. This CDR3 spans 12 amino acids. The CDR3 loop reads CASSPTGVTQYF. In nucleotides, the CDR3 is TGTGCCAGCAGTCCTACGGGGGTTACGCAGTATTTT.

This clone was recorded once. The genes are TRBV15 and TRBJ1-2; tentative D call: TRBD1 (5 bases). Trimming took 0 bases from V and 7 from J, leaving 6 bases between them. CDR1 and CDR2 (germline): LNHNV, YYDKDF (reference sequence). The CDR3 spans 12 residues. In DNA, the CDR3 is TGTGCCACCAGCAGAGATGGGGGTGGCTACACCTTC. Its protein product is CATSRDGGGYTF. The full variable domain, its missing parts supplied by reference TRBV15 and TRBJ1-2, is DAMVIQNPRYQVTQFGKPVTLSCSQTLNHNVMYWYQQKSSQAPKLLFHYYDKDFNNEADTPDNFQSRRPNTSFCFLDIRSPGLGDTAMYLCATSRDGGGYTFGSGTRLTVV.

This chain links TRBV7-2 with TRBJ1-5; perhaps TRBD1 as D (5 bases). Germline V gene lookup returns CDR1 SGHTA and CDR2 FQGNSA. The length of the CDR3 is 15 residues. The ends were cut back, 3 bases at V and 2 bases at J, with 11 bases in the middle. DNA of the CDR3: TGTGCCAGCAGCTTCAAGGAGGGGCGCAATCAGCCCCAGCATTTT. This codes for CASSFKEGRNQPQHF. The full variable domain, in which reference TRBV7-2 and TRBJ1-5 provide the parts outside the CDR3, is GAGVSQSPSNKVTEKGKDVELRCDPISGHTALYWYRQSLGQGLEFLIYFQGNSAPDKSGLPSDRFSAERTGGSVSTLTIQRTQQEDSAVYLCASSFKEGRNQPQHFGDGTRLSIL.

This chain links TRBV28 with TRBJ2-7, with D possibly being TRBD1 (7 bases). Per germline, CDR1 MDHEN and CDR2 SYDVKM. This CDR3 is 17 amino acids long. V lost 9 bases, J lost 2 bases, and 26 bases lay in between. The CDR3 sequence is CASYGGNGQASTYEQYF. In nucleotides, the CDR3 is TGTGCCAGTTACGGGGGAAATGGACAGGCAAGCACCTACGAGCAGTACTTC.

The V gene is TRBV15, the J gene TRBJ2-5, with D possibly TRBD2 on 5 matching bases. The CDR3 is made up of 13 amino acids. Germline CDR1 reads LNHNV; CDR2 reads YYDKDF (reference sequence). V was shortened by 7 bases and J by 5 bases, with 14 bases between the two germline ends. As DNA, the CDR3 is TGTGCCACCACTACTGGAACGGGGGAGACCCAGTACTTC. Translated: CATTTGTGETQYF.

V and J are TRBV5-4 and TRBJ2-7, with D tentatively TRBD2 (5 bases). This CDR3 spans 14 amino acids. V was shortened by 2 bases and J by 1 base, with 10 bases between the two germline ends. Germline V gives CDR1 SGHNT, CDR2 YYREEE (reference sequence). This chain's CDR3 is CASSLGGLSYEQYF. The CDR3 DNA reads TGTGCCAGCAGCTTAGGTGGACTTTCCTACGAGCAGTACTTC.

This rearrangement joins TRBV5-1 to TRBJ1-1, with D possibly being TRBD1 (6 bases). This CDR3 is 13 amino acids long. With 5 bases removed from V and 5 bases from J, the gap between germline ends came to 13 bases. CDR1 and CDR2 from the germline V gene are SGHRS and YFSETQ. Written as DNA, the CDR3 is TGCGCCAGCAGGCCACAGGGTACAACTGAAGCTTTCTTT. This encodes CASRPQGTTEAFF.

The chain couples TRBV5-1 to TRBJ2-3, with no clear D. The CDR3 spans 17 residues. Germline V gives CDR1 SGHRS, CDR2 YFSETQ. V gave up 0 bases and J gave up 2 bases, with 16 bases separating them. In DNA, the CDR3 is TGCGCCAGCAGCTTGGAGTTGCCCAGCCGGAACACAGATACGCAGTATTTT. Translating gives CASSLELPSRNTDTQYF. Looking up the rest from reference TRBV5-1 and TRBJ2-3 gives the full variable domain: KAGVTQTPRYLIKTRGQQVTLSCSPISGHRSVSWYQQTPGQGLQFLFEYFSETQRNKGNFPGRFSGRQFSNSRSEMNVSTLELGDSALYLCASSLELPSRNTDTQYFGPGTRLTVL.

The chain employs TRBV6-5 and TRBJ2-7; 7 bases are shared with TRBD2. Trimming removed 5 bases from V and 2 bases from J; junction bases left unmatched: 6. CDR1 is MNHEY, CDR2 SVGAGI, per germline. The CDR3 runs to 14 residues. DNA for the CDR3: TGTGCCAGCAGTCCGACCCTAGCGGCCTACGAGCAGTACTTC. This translates into CASSPTLAAYEQYF.

This rearrangement joins TRBV19 to TRBJ1-5; no definite D call. Germline V lookup: CDR1 LNHDA, CDR2 SQIVND (reference sequence). With 2 bases removed from V and 7 bases from J, the gap between germline ends came to 12 bases. This CDR3 spans 14 amino acids. CDR3 protein: CASSISLGNQPQHF. CDR3 bases: TGTGCCAGTAGTATAAGTTTGGGGAACCAGCCCCAGCATTTT.

V and J are TRBV7-2 and TRBJ2-7; perhaps TRBD1 as D (6 bases). The CDR3 has 16 amino acids. V lost 5 bases and J lost 4, with 21 bases in between. CDR1 is SGHTA and CDR2 is FQGNSA in the germline V gene. This CDR3 is CASSRNGRGSSYEQYF. The CDR3 DNA follows: TGTGCCAGCAGCAGGAACGGCAGGGGCAGTTCATACGAGCAGTACTTC.

The chain has TRBV11-2 and TRBJ1-6; no definite D call. Germline-derived CDR1 and CDR2 are SGHAT and FQNNGV. Trimming cost V 3 bases and J 5 bases, with 11 bases left between them. This CDR3 is built from 15 residues. CDR3 nucleotide sequence: TGTGCCAGCAGCTTCTGGCCGGAACATAATTCACCCCTCCACTTT. Translated, it gives CASSFWPEHNSPLHF.

The rearrangement joins TRBV9 to TRBJ1-5; no firm D call. CDR3 length equals 15 residues. Germline CDR1 and CDR2: SGDLS and YYNGEE. Between the trimmed V and J ends, which lost 0 bases and 7 bases, there was a span of 14 bases. CDR3 sequence: CASSVGTTSDQPQHF. In DNA, the CDR3 is TGTGCCAGCAGCGTAGGGACTACCAGTGACCAGCCCCAGCATTTT.

This rearrangement joins TRBV7-2 to TRBJ2-2, with D maybe TRBD2 (5 bases). The CDR3 has 16 amino acids. Trimming took off 7 bases at V and 4 bases at J, with 19 bases between the two ends. Germline V gene lookup returns CDR1 SGHTA and CDR2 FQGNSA. The CDR3 nucleotides are TGTGCCAGCACTTACGGACTCTCGGTGGGCACCGGGGAGCTGTTTTTT. Its translation is CASTYGLSVGTGELFF.

V and J are TRBV9 and TRBJ1-2, with 10 bases identical to TRBD1. The CDR3 covers 15 residues. V lost 4 bases, J lost 3 bases, and 6 bases stayed unmatched. CDR1 and CDR2 from the germline V gene are SGDLS and YYNGEE. The CDR3 spells CASSIAGTGDYGYTF. The CDR3 coding sequence is TGTGCCAGCAGCATCGCCGGGACAGGGGACTATGGCTACACCTTC.